This TCR beta chain is from a study of cytomegalovirus exposure and HLA in healthy donors. The CDR3 length is 15 residues. Deletions cut 6 bases from V and 2 bases from J, with 16 bases between. The V gene's germline CDR1 is LNHDA and CDR2 SQIVND (reference sequence). Primers included in the PCR were 60 Vbeta and 13 Jbeta primers. Original data processing: Later work found 65 million to 85 million unique TCR beta chains, with roughly 11 million shared. Here immunoSEQ multiplex PCR was the method, and the copy in TCRdb shows in-frame clones only, minus some. V and J calls and clone size are those listed in that table; D and trimming were worked out from the DNA. The sample has 150,000 to 160,000 clones; nearly 80% are singletons. Notes on this clone: Its target is not known.

Study outcomes and limitations: TCR beta V- and J-gene trimming, according to a later analysis, was linked to a missense DCLRE1C variant.

Nominal health characterized the donors when sampled, though unrecorded immune exposures were likely. Sequenced material: PBMCs. J is TRBJ1-1 and V is TRBV19; D not certain. The sequence derives from a young man in good health and CMV-seropositive. CDR3 amino acids: CASRPSWQINTEAFF. CDR3 coding DNA: TGTGCCAGTAGACCCTCCTGGCAGATCAACACTGAAGCTTTCTTT. The whole variable domain, filled in from reference TRBV19 and TRBJ1-1, reads DGGITQSPKYLFRKEGQNVTLSCEQNLNHDAMYWYRQDPGQGLRLIYYSQIVNDFQKGDIAEGYSVSREKKESFPLTVTSAQKNPTAFYLCASRPSWQINTEAFFGQGTRLTVV.